These 18 T cell receptor beta chains came from one sample sequenced in a study of blood T cell repertoires in COVID-19. Produced via immunoSEQ multiplex PCR; TCRdb's table is partial and in-frame only. The data hold 210,000 or so clones, with approximately 80% observed a single time. What was sequenced was PBMCs or T cells enriched from blood (not recorded which). All receptors come from a man aged 25 to 45 with acute COVID-19.

This clone was observed once. The gene calls are TRBV29-1 and TRBJ2-7; D is ambiguous. V shed 7 bases and J shed 5 bases, with 15 bases lying between them. Germline V CDR1 and CDR2: SQVTM, ANQGSEA. The CDR3 has 12 amino acids. CDR3 nucleotide sequence: TGCAGCGCCGGCTTTGTACTTGACGAGCAGTACTTC. It yields the protein CSAGFVLDEQYF.

The gene calls are TRBV15 and TRBJ1-6; the match to TRBD1 covers 9 bases. V trimming: 4 bases; J trimming: 8 bases; junction bases outside the gene matches: 6. This CDR3 has 15 residues. Germline CDR1 and CDR2: LNHNV and YYDKDF (reference sequence). For the CDR3, the DNA is TGTGCCACCAGCATCGGGACAGGGTGGGATTCACCCCTCCACTTT. Amino acids: CATSIGTGWDSPLHF. The whole variable domain, filled in from reference TRBV15 and TRBJ1-6, reads DAMVIQNPRYQVTQFGKPVTLSCSQTLNHNVMYWYQQKSSQAPKLLFHYYDKDFNNEADTPDNFQSRRPNTSFCFLDIRSPGLGDTAMYLCATSIGTGWDSPLHFGNGTRLTVT.

The rearrangement links TRBV12-3 or TRBV12-4 to TRBJ1-2; D might be TRBD1 (6 bases). This CDR3 comprises 13 residues. The ends were cut back, 8 bases at V and 4 bases at J, with 14 bases in the middle. The CDR3 here is CASDTGIAYGYTF. CDR3 DNA sequence: TGTGCCAGCGATACAGGGATCGCCTATGGCTACACCTTC.

The rearrangement links TRBV19 to TRBJ2-4, with D possibly matching TRBD1 (6 bases). Germline V lookup: CDR1 LNHDA, CDR2 SQIVND (reference sequence). Trimming took off 6 bases at V and 7 bases at J, with 16 bases between the two ends. The CDR3 totals 14 residues. The CDR3 sequence: CASSSDVRGNIQYF. CDR3 nucleotide sequence: TGTGCCAGTAGCTCCGACGTGAGGGGGAACATTCAGTACTTC.

The chain couples TRBV7-3 to TRBJ1-1, with D uncertain. V was trimmed by 2 bases and J by 3 bases, leaving 10 bases between them. Germline CDR1 SGHTA, CDR2 FQGTGA. The CDR3 is 14 amino acids. CDR3 nucleotides: TGTGCCAGCAGCTTATACTCAGCGGACACTGAAGCTTTCTTT. Translation gives CASSLYSADTEAFF.

The chain links TRBV27 to TRBJ2-1; 7 bases map to TRBD2. CDR1 and CDR2 (germline): MNHEY, SMNVEV (reference sequence). J lost 3 bases, V lost 11 bases, and 10 bases had no gene match. This CDR3 is 14 amino acids long. In DNA form, the CDR3 reads TGTGCCGCAAAACGGGGGGATATCTACAATGAGCAGTTCTTC. It translates to CAAKRGDIYNEQFF.

V and J are TRBV4-2 and TRBJ1-5; TRBD1 aligns across 7 bases. The CDR3 covers 15 residues. Germline values: CDR1 LGHNA, CDR2 YNFKEQ. Trimming cost V 1 base and J 7 bases; bases outside gene matches: 7. Here the CDR3 DNA reads TGTGCCAGCAGCCAAGTTGAGGGGGCTGAACAGCCCCAGCATTTT. Amino acids: CASSQVEGAEQPQHF.

J is TRBJ1-5 and V is TRBV19, with 9 bases fitting TRBD1. The CDR3 is 13 amino acids. The trim removed 7 bases at V and 6 bases at J, leaving 4 bases unmatched. Germline values: CDR1 LNHDA, CDR2 SQIVND (reference sequence). The CDR3 loop reads CASTRQGGQPQHF. In DNA form, the CDR3 reads TGTGCCAGTACCAGACAGGGGGGTCAGCCCCAGCATTTT.

The chain recombines TRBV30 with TRBJ1-5; tentative D call: TRBD1 (5 bases). Germline V gene sequence: CDR1 GTSNPN, CDR2 SVGIG (reference sequence). The ends were cut back, 4 bases at V and 4 bases at J, with 14 bases in the middle. The CDR3 extends over 14 amino acids. The DNA of the CDR3 is TGTGCCTGGACCCGCGGGACTGGAAATCAGCCCCAGCATTTT. Translating gives CAWTRGTGNQPQHF.

The chain links TRBV6-4 to TRBJ2-1; the match to TRBD2 covers 7 bases. V was clipped by 5 bases and J by 6 bases; unmatched bases: 7. CDR1 is MRHNA and CDR2 is SNTAGT in the germline V gene. CDR3 length equals 14 residues. Written as DNA, the CDR3 is TGTGCCAGCAGTATTGGGGGGGTCAGCAATGAGCAGTTCTTC. This translates into CASSIGGVSNEQFF.

This rearrangement joins TRBV27 to TRBJ1-5, with TRBD1 as a possible D gene (5 bases). Germline V gene sequence: CDR1 MNHEY, CDR2 SMNVEV (reference sequence). V was trimmed by 2 bases and J by 7 bases, leaving 12 bases between them. This CDR3 has 14 residues. The CDR3 nucleotides read TGTGCCAGCAGTTTAGGGTCAGGGAGGCAGCCCCAGCATTTT. Its translation is CASSLGSGRQPQHF.

The chain is built from TRBV5-1 and TRBJ1-6; D is undetermined. V dropped 0 bases and J dropped 3 bases, with 7 bases sitting between them. Germline loops: CDR1 SGHRS, CDR2 YFSETQ. This CDR3 has 15 residues. This chain's CDR3 is CASSLGQYYNSPLHF. In DNA, the CDR3 is TGCGCCAGCAGCTTGGGGCAGTACTATAATTCACCCCTCCACTTT. The entire variable domain, with the rest obtained from reference TRBV5-1 and TRBJ1-6, is as follows: KAGVTQTPRYLIKTRGQQVTLSCSPISGHRSVSWYQQTPGQGLQFLFEYFSETQRNKGNFPGRFSGRQFSNSRSEMNVSTLELGDSALYLCASSLGQYYNSPLHFGNGTRLTVT.

The J gene is TRBJ2-2, the V gene TRBV7-3; TRBD1 matches 12 bases. With V trimmed by 4 bases and J by 3 bases, 3 bases remained unmatched. Germline CDR1 SGHTA, CDR2 FQGTGA. This CDR3 has 16 residues. DNA for the CDR3: TGTGCCAGCAGCTCGGGACAGGGGGCTGACACCGGGGAGCTGTTTTTT. It translates to CASSSGQGADTGELFF.

This clone occurred once. The rearrangement joins TRBV27 to TRBJ1-1, with D possibly being TRBD1 (5 bases). This CDR3 is 13 amino acids long. V lost 0 bases to trimming and J lost 10 bases, with 12 bases between them. Looked up from germline, CDR1 is MNHEY and CDR2 is SMNVEV (reference sequence). This CDR3 is CASSLSQRGGAFF. The CDR3 region has the DNA TGTGCCAGCAGTTTATCGCAACGGGGGGGAGCTTTCTTT.

The chain carries TRBV10-2 and TRBJ1-5, with D tentatively TRBD1 (6 bases). Trimming removed 2 bases at V and 4 bases at J, with 12 bases between. Per germline, CDR1 WSHSY and CDR2 SAAADI. CDR3 size: 15 residues. In DNA form, the CDR3 reads TGCGCCAGCAGTGAGACGGGGACACAAAATCAGCCCCAGCATTTT. Its translation: CASSETGTQNQPQHF.

This rearrangement joins TRBV2 to TRBJ2-3; D perhaps matches TRBD2 (7 bases). Germline CDR1 reads SNHLY; CDR2 reads FYNNEI. The CDR3 has 17 amino acids. V shed 3 bases and J shed 1 base, with 17 bases lying between them. CDR3 sequence: CASSETRGGAGTDTQYF. The CDR3 DNA is TGTGCCAGCAGTGAGACACGCGGGGGCGCGGGCACAGATACGCAGTATTTT.

The chain employs TRBV27 and TRBJ2-7; 9 positions agree with TRBD1. Germline V gives CDR1 MNHEY, CDR2 SMNVEV (reference sequence). V gave up 2 bases and J gave up 4 bases; unmatched junction bases: 0. There are 13 residues in the CDR3. The CDR3 spells CASSLGTGYEQYF. CDR3 sequence (DNA): TGTGCCAGCAGTTTAGGGACAGGGTACGAGCAGTACTTC.

This clone has more than one count but fewer than ten. This chain uses TRBV12-5 with TRBJ1-1, with D possibly matching TRBD1 (6 bases). This CDR3 comprises 14 residues. V lost 2 bases, J lost 10 bases, and 17 bases lay in between. Germline CDR1 and CDR2: LGHNT and FRNRAP. CDR3 DNA: TGTGCTAGTGGTTTGCCTAGACAGGCCGAAGGAGCTTTCTTT. Translated: CASGLPRQAEGAFF.